The clone carrying this T cell receptor (beta chain) was found a few times. Its antigen is still unknown. The data belong to a study of T cells in Graves' hyperthyroidism and ophthalmopathy. Study outcomes and limitations: Ophthalmopathy was predicted by the model a median of around 5.9 months ahead of onset.

J gave up 0 bases and V 11 bases, and 12 bases lay outside the gene matches. The CDR3 consists of 16 residues. CDR1 and CDR2 from the germline V gene are SNHLY and FYNNEI. Participants, patients aged 18 to 65, had newly diagnosed hyperthyroidism with a duration under 2 months. Any patient presenting with uncontrolled infection, other autoimmune disease, pregnancy or lactation was left out. RNA transcripts were the template for amplifying TCR beta CDR3 regions. First-round RT-PCR of the TCR CDR3 relied on the HTBI primer set. TCRdb redid the calling of the multiplex PCR reads with MiXCR, one entry per CDR3 protein. The sample has roughly 700,000 distinct CDR3 sequences; 15% to 20% are singletons.

V is TRBV2 and J is TRBJ2-7; 11 bases align to TRBD1. This receptor was taken from a man aged 50-60 years with Graves' hyperthyroidism. Specimen: blood. CDR3 bases: TGTGCCGGTGGACAGGGGGCGATTGTCGGCTCCTACGAGCAGTACTTC. This translates into CAGGQGAIVGSYEQYF.